A single sample is the source of the 13 T cell receptor beta chains below, sequenced in a study of monozygotic twins with inflammatory bowel disease. For each CDR3 protein, TCRdb gives one entry from its re-call of the 5' RACE reads, without DNA. Recorded for this sample: under 150,000 distinct CDR3 sequences. The material sequenced was blood. Source of these receptors: a human donor with ulcerative colitis or Crohn's disease, or a healthy co-twin of an affected twin (not recorded which).

The V call is TRBV18, the J call TRBJ2-3; TCRdb's D call of TRBD1 is untestable without DNA. The CDR3 runs 14 residues. Germline V lookup: CDR1 KGHSH, CDR2 LQKENI. Here the CDR3 reads CASSPGRSTDTQYF.

V usage is TRBV11-1 and J usage is TRBJ2-1. The germline V gene has CDR1 SGHAT and CDR2 FQDESV (reference sequence). The CDR3 is 13 amino acids. This CDR3 reads CASSQQVYNEQFF. The full variable domain, with the rest looked up from reference TRBV11-1 and TRBJ2-1, is EAEVAQSPRYKITEKSQAVAFWCDPISGHATLYWYRQILGQGPELLVQFQDESVVDDSQLPKDRFSAERLKGVDSTLKIQPAELGDSAMYLCASSQQVYNEQFFGPGTRLTVL.

J is TRBJ2-2 and V is TRBV5-1; TCRdb names TRBD2, which stays unverified in the absence of DNA. Germline lookup yields CDR1 SGHRS and CDR2 YFSETQ. The CDR3 has 16 amino acids. CDR3 region: CASSLATSLGTGELFF.

The gene calls are TRBV5-7 and TRBJ2-7; TCRdb lists TRBD1, though no DNA is available to test this call. TRBV5-7 is an ORF, and what it does is uncertain. The CDR3 extends over 16 amino acids. This CDR3 reads CASSFDGTPEPYEQYF.

The chain has TRBV4-3 and TRBJ2-6; with no DNA, the TCRdb D assignment of TRBD2 cannot be verified. Germline CDR1 LGHNA, CDR2 YSLEER. This CDR3 is built from 16 residues. CDR3 region: CASSQGLLSGANVLTF.

V and J are TRBV20-1 and TRBJ1-5; absent DNA, TCRdb's TRBD1 call cannot be checked. Germline CDR1 DFQATT, CDR2 SNEGSKA (reference sequence). CDR3 length equals 15 residues. The CDR3 region is CSARPQGGNRQPQHF.

The chain employs TRBV6-5 and TRBJ2-3. CDR1 is MNHEY, CDR2 SVGAGI, per germline. The CDR3 consists of 14 residues. The CDR3 spells CASSSFGSTDTQYF.

V gene TRBV20-1 combines with J gene TRBJ2-1; as DNA is missing, the TRBD1 call by TCRdb cannot be tested. CDR3 length: 14 residues. The germline V gene has CDR1 DFQATT and CDR2 SNEGSKA (reference sequence). Here the CDR3 reads CSAREGGRGNEQFF.

The V call is TRBV5-5, the J call TRBJ2-4; TCRdb's D call of TRBD1 is untestable without DNA. CDR1 and CDR2 from the germline V gene are SGHKS and YYEKEE (reference sequence). This CDR3 has 15 amino acids. This CDR3 reads CASSSISGTGRIQYF. Filled out from reference TRBV5-5 and TRBJ2-4, the complete variable domain reads DAGVTQSPTHLIKTRGQQVTLRCSPISGHKSVSWYQQVLGQGPQFIFQYYEKEERGRGNFPDRFSARQFPNYSSELNVNALLLGDSALYLCASSSISGTGRIQYFGAGTRLSVL.

This chain uses TRBV6-1 with TRBJ2-7; as DNA is missing, the TRBD1 call by TCRdb cannot be tested. Per the germline V gene, CDR1 is MNHNS and CDR2 is SASEGT. The CDR3 is 15 amino acids. The CDR3 protein is CASRSTGPGHYEQYF.

V and J are TRBV27 and TRBJ1-5; TCRdb's D gene call, TRBD1, goes unchecked for lack of DNA. There are 19 residues in the CDR3. CDR1 and CDR2 from the germline V gene are MNHEY and SMNVEV (reference sequence). CDR3 loop: CASSLSEVADRAVGQPQHF.

This sequence joins TRBV5-1 and TRBJ1-2. Germline-derived CDR1 and CDR2 are SGHRS and YFSETQ. The CDR3 is 15 amino acids. This CDR3 reads CASSLVTAFSYGYTF.

The CDR3 reads CASTDPGLAGGPETQYF. V usage is TRBV6-1 and J usage is TRBJ2-5; TCRdb proposes TRBD2, but this gene call is untestable without DNA. The CDR3 contains 17 residues. CDR1 is MNHNS and CDR2 is SASEGT in the germline V gene.